A selection of T cell receptor beta chains follows, all from one sample in a study of T cells in Graves' hyperthyroidism and ophthalmopathy. TCRdb re-derived calls from the multiplex PCR reads in MiXCR, one entry per CDR3 protein. The sample carries about 500,000 distinct CDR3 sequences, 17% recorded once. The specimen sequenced was blood. These receptors came from a woman between 18 and 30 years old with Graves' ophthalmopathy. Both conserved end residues are part of each CDR3.

cdr3_aa j_call v_call
CATSDLDEQFF TRBJ2-1 TRBV24-1
CASSYPQDQRDNTGELFF TRBJ2-2 TRBV6-2/TRBV6-3
CASSQIPETLFPLSSYEQYF TRBJ2-7 TRBV4-1
CASSSRLAESTDTQYF TRBJ2-3 TRBV12-3/TRBV12-4
CASSPRLWAVETQYF TRBJ2-5 TRBV13
CASSSARDTTGELFF TRBJ2-2 TRBV6-1
CSAELAGGIHEQFF TRBJ2-1 TRBV20-1
CSASIEVKPQHF TRBJ1-5 TRBV20-1
CASSLGEADTQYF TRBJ2-3 TRBV7-8
CAISESLAGGYEQYF TRBJ2-7 TRBV10-3
CSARDSGRAEQYF TRBJ2-7 TRBV20-1
CSASPTGRTEAFF TRBJ1-1 TRBV20-1
CASSLRGGPGTEAFF TRBJ1-1 TRBV27
CASSPTKRGTTDTQYF TRBJ2-3 TRBV27
CSAPGQGAGELFF TRBJ2-2 TRBV20-1
CSAPDRRNDYGYTF TRBJ1-2 TRBV20-1
CASSSDRAAYNEQFF TRBJ2-1 TRBV19
CASVGLGTEAFF TRBJ1-1 TRBV7-8
CASSLAEDTQYF TRBJ2-3 TRBV5-1
CASSVGAVENTEAFF TRBJ1-1 TRBV9
CSVSTGSEQYF TRBJ2-7 TRBV29-1
CASSLTSDNYEQYF TRBJ2-7 TRBV5-1
CASSFASGKETQYF TRBJ2-5 TRBV27
CASSEAGQEETQYF TRBJ2-5 TRBV2
CASSPLAGQWEETQYF TRBJ2-5 TRBV3-1
CASSERSGQAYYGYTF TRBJ1-2 TRBV5-4
CASSEQQGERQPQHF TRBJ1-5 TRBV2
CASVPSGRLDEQFF TRBJ2-1 TRBV30
CASSQDQPLPGYTF TRBJ1-2 TRBV4-1
CASSPGGGSNQPQHF TRBJ1-5 TRBV18
CASSLIRSPLHF TRBJ1-6 TRBV6-2/TRBV6-3
CAISESIAGGPDTQYF TRBJ2-3 TRBV10-3
CASSPLASGANVLTF TRBJ2-6 TRBV7-3
CASSFPGFNQPQHF TRBJ1-5 TRBV28
CASSQDSERLAPYNEQFF TRBJ2-1 TRBV4-2
CATSRPTGPSGNTIYF TRBJ1-3 TRBV15
CASSHRGRNSPLHF TRBJ1-6 TRBV5-8
CASTGPGQGFFF TRBJ1-1 TRBV28
CASSPSGRQETQYF TRBJ2-5 TRBV7-3
CASSSWAGGPADTQYF TRBJ2-3 TRBV27
CASSPSSGGPDTQYF TRBJ2-3 TRBV6-1
CASTAGHYSNQPQHF TRBJ1-5 TRBV6-2/TRBV6-3
CSARGNSPYEQYF TRBJ2-7 TRBV20-1
CASSPGHSSYNEQFF TRBJ2-1 TRBV7-2
CARSLNPANTGELFF TRBJ2-2 TRBV7-2
CAWSPRDRENTEAFF TRBJ1-1 TRBV30
CSADGTANTDTQYF TRBJ2-3 TRBV20-1
CSVGTGNTGELFF TRBJ2-2 TRBV29-1